This T cell receptor (beta chain) derives from a study of T-cell memory formation after mild COVID-19. V shed 8 bases and J shed 8 bases, with 19 bases lying between them. CDR1 LNHDA and CDR2 SQIVND come from the germline V gene (reference sequence). This CDR3 is built from 14 residues. TCRdb passed the 5' RACE reads through MiXCR, listing each CDR3 protein once. The table lists roughly 190,000 distinct CDR3 sequences, around 30% of them singletons, with approximately 10% in the top ten. The TCR originated in an adult woman who had mild COVID-19 (a few samples of this study predate the infection). Cell type and time point are not known. This chain connects TRBV19 to TRBJ2-1; the D gene is possibly TRBD2 (5 bases). Sequencing used PBMCs or a T cell subset sorted from them (not recorded which). The CDR3 nucleotides read TGTGCCAGTGGGTCTACGGGAATTGTCGATGAGCAGTTCTTC. Translated: CASGSTGIVDEQFF.